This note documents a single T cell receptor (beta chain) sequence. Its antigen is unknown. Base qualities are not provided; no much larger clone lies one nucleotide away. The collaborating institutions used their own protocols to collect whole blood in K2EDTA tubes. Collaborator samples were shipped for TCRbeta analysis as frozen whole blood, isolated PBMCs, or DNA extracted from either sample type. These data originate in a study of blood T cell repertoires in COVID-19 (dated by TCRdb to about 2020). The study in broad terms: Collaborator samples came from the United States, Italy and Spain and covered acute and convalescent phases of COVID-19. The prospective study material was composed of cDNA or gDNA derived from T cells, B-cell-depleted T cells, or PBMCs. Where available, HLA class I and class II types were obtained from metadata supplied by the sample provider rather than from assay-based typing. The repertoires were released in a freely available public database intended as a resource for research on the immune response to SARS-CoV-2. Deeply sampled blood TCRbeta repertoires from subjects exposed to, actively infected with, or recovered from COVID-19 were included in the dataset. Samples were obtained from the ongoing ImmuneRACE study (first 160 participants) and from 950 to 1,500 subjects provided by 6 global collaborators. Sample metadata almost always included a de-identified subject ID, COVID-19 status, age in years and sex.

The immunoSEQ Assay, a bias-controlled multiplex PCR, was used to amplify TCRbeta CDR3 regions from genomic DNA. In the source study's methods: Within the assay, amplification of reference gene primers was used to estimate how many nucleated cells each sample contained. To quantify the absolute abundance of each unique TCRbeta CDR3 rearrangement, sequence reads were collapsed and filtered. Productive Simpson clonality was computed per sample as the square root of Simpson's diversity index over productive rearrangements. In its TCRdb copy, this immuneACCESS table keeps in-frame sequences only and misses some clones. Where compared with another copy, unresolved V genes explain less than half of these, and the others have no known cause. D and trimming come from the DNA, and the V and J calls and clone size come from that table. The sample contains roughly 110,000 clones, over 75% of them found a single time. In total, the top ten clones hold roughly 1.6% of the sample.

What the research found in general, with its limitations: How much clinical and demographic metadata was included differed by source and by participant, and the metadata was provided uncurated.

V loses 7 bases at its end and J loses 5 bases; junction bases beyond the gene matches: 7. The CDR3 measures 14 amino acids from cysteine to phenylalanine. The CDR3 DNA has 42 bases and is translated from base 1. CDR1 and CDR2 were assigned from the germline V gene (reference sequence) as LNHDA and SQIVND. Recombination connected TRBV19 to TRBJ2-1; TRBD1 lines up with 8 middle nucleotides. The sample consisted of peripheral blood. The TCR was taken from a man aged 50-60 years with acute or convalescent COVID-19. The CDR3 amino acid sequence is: CASNPTGQDNEQFF. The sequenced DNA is TGTGCCAGTAACCCAACGGGACAGGACAATGAGCAGTTCTTC.